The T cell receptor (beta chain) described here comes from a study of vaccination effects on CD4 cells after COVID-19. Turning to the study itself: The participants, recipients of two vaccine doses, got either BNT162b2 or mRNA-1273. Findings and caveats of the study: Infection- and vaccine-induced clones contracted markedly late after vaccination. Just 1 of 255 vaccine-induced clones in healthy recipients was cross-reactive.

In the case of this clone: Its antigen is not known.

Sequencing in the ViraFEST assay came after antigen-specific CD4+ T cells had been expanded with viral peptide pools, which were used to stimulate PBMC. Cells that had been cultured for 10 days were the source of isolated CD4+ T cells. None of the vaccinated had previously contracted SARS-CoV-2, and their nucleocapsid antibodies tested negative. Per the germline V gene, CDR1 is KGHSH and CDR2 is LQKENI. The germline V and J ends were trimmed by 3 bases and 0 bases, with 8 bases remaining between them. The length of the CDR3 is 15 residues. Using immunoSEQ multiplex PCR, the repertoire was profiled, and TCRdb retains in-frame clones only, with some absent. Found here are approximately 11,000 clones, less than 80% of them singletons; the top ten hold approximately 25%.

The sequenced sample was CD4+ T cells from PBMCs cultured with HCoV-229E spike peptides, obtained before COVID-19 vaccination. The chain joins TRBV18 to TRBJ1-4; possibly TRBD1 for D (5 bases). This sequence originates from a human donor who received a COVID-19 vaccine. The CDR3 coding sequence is TGTGCCAGCTCACCCAGGGAGGCAACTAATGAAAAACTGTTTTTT. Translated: CASSPREATNEKLFF.